This TCR beta chain was sequenced for a study of spatial heterogeneity in lung cancer. In the study overall: Detected sequences consistently included more beta-chain ones than alpha-chain ones. Study observations and caveats: The recorded estimate of tumor T cell coverage is approximately 7% for alpha chains and more than 11% for beta chains. Tumoral mutation counts were tracked by counts of expanded intratumoral alpha and beta TCRs.

Stated time point: sample taken at primary tumor resection. There were approximately 69 donors, all of them untreated patients with early-stage non-small cell lung cancer. Material for sequencing was whole RNA from tumor, nontumor lung or frozen PBMC, left unsorted. This clonotype was counted once. Its antigen is still unknown. The germline V and J ends were trimmed by 2 bases and 2 bases, with 10 bases remaining between them. CDR1 and CDR2 (germline): MNHEY, SVGAGI. The CDR3 runs to 14 residues. A single record per CDR3 protein comes from TCRdb applying MiXCR to the 5' RACE reads. This sample yields about 2,700 distinct CDR3 sequences, of which about 11% are seen a single time; roughly 8% belongs to the top ten.

This TCR was sampled from a female donor with early-stage non-small cell lung cancer. Sequencing used lung tumor tissue, obtained at surgery. The chain has TRBV6-5 and TRBJ2-7, with D tentatively TRBD1 (5 bases). The CDR3 loop reads CASSYQGFAYEQYF. Here the CDR3 DNA reads TGTGCCAGCAGTTACCAGGGATTTGCCTACGAGCAGTACTTC.